The 5 T cell receptor beta chains presented below share a single source sample, sequenced in a study of beta chain features in type 1 diabetes. The entirety of the isolated RNA underwent reverse transcription, so expressed TCRB transcripts were sequenced. The protocol was immunoSEQ multiplex PCR, while the TCRdb copy is restricted to in-frame clones and leaves out a portion. In the table there are under 450,000 clones, approximately 15% of which are singletons. The sequenced material came from naive CD4+ T cells from blood. The receptors were sampled from a man aged 30 to 45 in good health.

This clone was seen more than once but under ten times. This chain connects TRBV6-6 to TRBJ2-7; D is possibly TRBD2 (6 bases). V was pared by 7 bases and J by 0 bases, with 13 bases between. CDR1 is MNHNY, CDR2 SVGAGI, per germline (reference sequence). The CDR3 has 14 residues. CDR3 sequence: CASMRGLYSYEQYV. The CDR3 bases are TGTGCCAGCATGCGGGGCCTTTACTCCTACGAGCAGTACGTC.

This clone occurred a few times. The V and J genes are TRBV4-2 and TRBJ2-3; 11 nucleotides match TRBD2. The CDR3 spans 16 residues. Unmatched junction bases numbered 3, after V lost 4 bases and J lost 0 bases. In germline, CDR1 is LGHNA, CDR2 YNFKEQ. The CDR3, as DNA: TGTGCCAGCAGCCTTCTAGCGGGGGGAAGCACAGATACGCAGTATTTT. Translating gives CASSLLAGGSTDTQYF.

V usage is TRBV7-9 and J usage is TRBJ2-3; TRBD2 aligns across 12 bases. Germline loops: CDR1 SEHNR, CDR2 FQNEAQ (reference sequence). The CDR3 has 15 amino acids. Losses at the gene ends were 5 bases for V and 6 bases for J; bases not matched to a gene: 6. The CDR3 here is CASSPSGRAPDTQYF. The CDR3 DNA is TGTGCCAGCAGCCCTAGCGGGAGGGCCCCCGATACGCAGTATTTT.

On this clone itself: Within the sample, other DNA sequences also encode this same CDR3. The CDR3 region has the DNA TGTGCCAGCAGTCGGGGGAACACTGAAGCTTTCTTT. Its translation is CASSRGNTEAFF. V and J are TRBV6-5 and TRBJ1-1; D not resolved. CDR3 length equals 12 residues. Trimming removed 5 bases at V and 1 base at J, with 5 bases between. The germline CDR1 and CDR2 sequences are MNHEY and SVGAGI.

This clone was found a few times. The chain uses TRBV5-1 and TRBJ2-7; the D gene is possibly TRBD2 (6 bases). Looked up from germline, CDR1 is SGHRS and CDR2 is YFSETQ. The CDR3 is made up of 14 amino acids. Trimming left V 2 bases short and J 5 bases short, with 14 bases between. The CDR3 sequence is CASSFGLPGDEQYV. CDR3 coding DNA: TGCGCCAGCAGCTTCGGACTACCTGGGGACGAGCAGTACGTC.